This T cell receptor beta chain was recovered during a study of cytomegalovirus exposure and HLA in healthy donors. Overall study results and limits: Some highly shared sequence variants likely arose as a pipeline artifact. In a later analysis, V- and J-gene trimming of beta chains associated with a DCLRE1C missense variant, replicated independently.

This clone was detected once. Its antigen is as yet unknown. The CDR3 runs 14 residues. The trim removed 7 bases at V and 5 bases at J, leaving 11 bases unmatched. The V gene's germline CDR1 is LNHDA and CDR2 SQIVND (reference sequence). PCR was performed using 60 Vbeta and 13 Jbeta primers. Sequencing was performed with immunoSEQ multiplex PCR; in TCRdb, only in-frame clones are kept and a portion is missing. This table holds 150,000 to 200,000 clones, 65% to 80% found once. J is TRBJ2-7 and V is TRBV19; TRBD2 matches at 7 bases. Sequencing was done on a sample of PBMCs. This sequence originates from a woman in her twenties or thirties in good health and CMV-seronegative. The chain's CDR3 is CASTTSLASDEQYF. The CDR3, as DNA: TGTGCCAGTACCACGTCACTAGCGAGCGACGAGCAGTACTTC.